The clone carrying this T cell receptor beta chain was counted a few times. TCR beta libraries were built with iRepertoire HTBI primers and Arm-PCR of CDR3 regions. TCRdb recomputed calls from the multiplex PCR reads with MiXCR, one row per CDR3 protein. The repertoire holds about 470,000 distinct CDR3 sequences, with 20% to 25% as singletons. This sample was taken from a study of regulatory T cells in long-lasting Graves disease. Time point in this sample: persistent/refractory GD, antithyroid drugs over 5 years with positive TRAb. Making the TCR library involved RNA that had been extracted from PBMCs. Patients were enrolled at an endocrinology department in Xi'an, China. The CDR3 loop spans 20 amino acids. V shed 6 bases and J 4 bases; nucleotides not matched to a gene: 16. From germline, CDR1 is LGHNT and CDR2 FRNRAP.

The clonotype comes from a female donor with Graves disease. The chain has TRBV12-5 and TRBJ2-2, with TRBD2 matching over 14 bases. The sample here was peripheral blood mononuclear cells (PBMCs), taken when the disease was refractory, from a patient treated with antithyroid drugs. The CDR3, as DNA: TGTGCTAGTGGCTCACCCGGACTAGCGGGAGGACAGGGAACCACCGGGGAGCTGTTTTTT. This gives the protein CASGSPGLAGGQGTTGELFF.